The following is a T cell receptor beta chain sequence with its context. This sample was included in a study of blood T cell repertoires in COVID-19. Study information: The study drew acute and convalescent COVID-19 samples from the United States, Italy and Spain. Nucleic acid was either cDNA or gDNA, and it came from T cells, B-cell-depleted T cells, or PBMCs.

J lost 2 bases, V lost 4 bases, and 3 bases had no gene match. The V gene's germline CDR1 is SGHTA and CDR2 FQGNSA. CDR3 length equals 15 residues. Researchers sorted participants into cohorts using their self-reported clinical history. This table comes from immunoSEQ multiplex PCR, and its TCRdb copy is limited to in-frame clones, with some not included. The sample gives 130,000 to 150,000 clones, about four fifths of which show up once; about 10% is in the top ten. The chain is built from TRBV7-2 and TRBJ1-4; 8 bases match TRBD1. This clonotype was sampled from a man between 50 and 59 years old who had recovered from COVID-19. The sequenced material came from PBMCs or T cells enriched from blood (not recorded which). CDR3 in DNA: TGTGCCAGCAGCTCAGGGGGCGGGACTAATGAAAAACTGTTTTTT. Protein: CASSSGGGTNEKLFF.